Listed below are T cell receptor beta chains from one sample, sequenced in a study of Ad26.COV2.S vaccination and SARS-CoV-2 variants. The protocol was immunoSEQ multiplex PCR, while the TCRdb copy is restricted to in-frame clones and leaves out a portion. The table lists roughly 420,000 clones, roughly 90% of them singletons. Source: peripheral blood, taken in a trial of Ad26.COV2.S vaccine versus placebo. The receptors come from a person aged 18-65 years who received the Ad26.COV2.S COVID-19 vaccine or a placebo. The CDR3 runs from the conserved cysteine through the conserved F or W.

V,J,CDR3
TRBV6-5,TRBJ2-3,CATQQDTDTQYF
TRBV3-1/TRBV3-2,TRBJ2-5,CASSLPGQQETQYF
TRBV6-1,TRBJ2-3,CASRGDASGTDTQYF
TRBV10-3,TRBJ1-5,CAISSDRAGNQPQHF
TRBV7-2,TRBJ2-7,CASSRVDSSYEQYF
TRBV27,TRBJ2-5,CASSPNQETQYF
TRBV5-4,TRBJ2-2,CASSLVSGGGTGELFF
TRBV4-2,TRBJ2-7,CASSQELAGRSYEQYF
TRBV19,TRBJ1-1,CASSTLTGRTEAFF
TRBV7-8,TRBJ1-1,CASSLEAFF
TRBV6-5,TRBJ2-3,CASSGADTQYF
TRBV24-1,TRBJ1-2,CATEDRVIGYTF
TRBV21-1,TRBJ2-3,CASSPAGRTDTQYF
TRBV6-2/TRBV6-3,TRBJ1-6,CASSYLRMNSPLHF
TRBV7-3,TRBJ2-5,CASSLTGRGRGQKETQYF
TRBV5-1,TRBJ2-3,CASTIVGPQGTDTQYF
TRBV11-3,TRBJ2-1,CASSLGAGEGDEQFF
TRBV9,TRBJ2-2,CASSLAGGFTGELFF
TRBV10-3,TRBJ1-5,CAISEQGNQPQHF
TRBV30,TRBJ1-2,CAWRLQGGSMGYTF
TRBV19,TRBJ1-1,CASSMGQPSTEAFF
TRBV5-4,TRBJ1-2,CASSLVAGYGYTF
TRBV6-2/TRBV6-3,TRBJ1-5,CASSRGTYSNQPQHF
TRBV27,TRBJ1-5,CASSLSGGLSNQPQHF
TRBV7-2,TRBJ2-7,CASSLRGGPGQSSYEQYF
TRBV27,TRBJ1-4,CASSFRGRRLFF
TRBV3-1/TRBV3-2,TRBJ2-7,CASSQEGGINEQYF
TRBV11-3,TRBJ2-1,CASSQAGLNNEQFF